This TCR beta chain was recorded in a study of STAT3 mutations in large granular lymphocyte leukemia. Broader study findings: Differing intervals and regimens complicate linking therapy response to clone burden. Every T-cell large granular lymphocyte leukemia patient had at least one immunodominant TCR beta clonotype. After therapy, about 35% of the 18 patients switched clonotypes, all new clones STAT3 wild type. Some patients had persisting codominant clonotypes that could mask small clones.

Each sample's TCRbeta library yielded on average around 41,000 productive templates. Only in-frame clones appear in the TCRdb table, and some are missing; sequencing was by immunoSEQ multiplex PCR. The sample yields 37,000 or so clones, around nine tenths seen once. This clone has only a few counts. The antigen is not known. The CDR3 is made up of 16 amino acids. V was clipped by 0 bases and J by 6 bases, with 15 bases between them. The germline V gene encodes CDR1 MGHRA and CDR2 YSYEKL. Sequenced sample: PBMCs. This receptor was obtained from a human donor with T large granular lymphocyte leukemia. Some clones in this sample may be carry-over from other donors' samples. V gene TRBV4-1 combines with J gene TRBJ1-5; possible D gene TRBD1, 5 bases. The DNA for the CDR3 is TGCGCCAGCAGCCAAGAGGGGGGGACTTCAGCTCAGCCCCAGCATTTT. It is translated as CASSQEGGTSAQPQHF.